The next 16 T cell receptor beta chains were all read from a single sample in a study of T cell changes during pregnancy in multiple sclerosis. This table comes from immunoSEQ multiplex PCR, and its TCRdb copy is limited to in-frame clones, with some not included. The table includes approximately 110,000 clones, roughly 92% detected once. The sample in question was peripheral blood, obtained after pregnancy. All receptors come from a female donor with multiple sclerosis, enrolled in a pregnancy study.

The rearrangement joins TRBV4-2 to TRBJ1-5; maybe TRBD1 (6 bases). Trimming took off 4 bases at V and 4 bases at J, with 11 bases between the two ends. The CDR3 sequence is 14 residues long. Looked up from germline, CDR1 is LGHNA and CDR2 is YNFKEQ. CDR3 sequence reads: CASSPSQGNQPQHF. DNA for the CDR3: TGTGCCAGCAGCCCAAGTCAGGGGAATCAGCCCCAGCATTTT.

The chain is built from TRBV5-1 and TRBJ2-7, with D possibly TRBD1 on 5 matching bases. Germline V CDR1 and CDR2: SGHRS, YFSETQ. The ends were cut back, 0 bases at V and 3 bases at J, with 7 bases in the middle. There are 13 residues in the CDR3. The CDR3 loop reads CASSLETDYEQYF. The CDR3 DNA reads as TGCGCCAGCAGCTTGGAGACAGACTACGAGCAGTACTTC.

The CDR3, as DNA: TGTGCCAGCAGCTGGGTGGTAACAGGGGAAGAGACCCAGTACTTC. Translating gives CASSWVVTGEETQYF. This chain links TRBV6-4 with TRBJ2-5, with TRBD1 matching 7 bases. The ends lost 6 bases at V and 3 bases at J; junction bases unmatched: 10. Germline V lookup: CDR1 MRHNA, CDR2 SNTAGT. The CDR3 extends over 15 amino acids.

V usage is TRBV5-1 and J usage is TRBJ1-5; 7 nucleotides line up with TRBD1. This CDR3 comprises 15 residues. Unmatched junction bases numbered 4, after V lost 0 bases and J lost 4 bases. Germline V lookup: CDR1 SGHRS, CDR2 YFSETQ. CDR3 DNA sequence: TGCGCCAGCAGCTTGGAGGGGGCTAAAAATCAGCCCCAGCATTTT. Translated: CASSLEGAKNQPQHF.

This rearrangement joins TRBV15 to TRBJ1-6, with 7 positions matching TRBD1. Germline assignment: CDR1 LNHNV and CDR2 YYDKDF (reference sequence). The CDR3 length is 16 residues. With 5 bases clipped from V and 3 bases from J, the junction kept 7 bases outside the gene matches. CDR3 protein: CATSARDSLYNSPLHF. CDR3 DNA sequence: TGTGCCACCAGCGCCCGGGACAGCCTCTATAATTCACCCCTCCACTTT. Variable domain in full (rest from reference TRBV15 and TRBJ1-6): DAMVIQNPRYQVTQFGKPVTLSCSQTLNHNVMYWYQQKSSQAPKLLFHYYDKDFNNEADTPDNFQSRRPNTSFCFLDIRSPGLGDTAMYLCATSARDSLYNSPLHFGNGTRLTVT.

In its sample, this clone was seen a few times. CDR3 in DNA: TGTGCCAGCAGTTACCGACAGGGTGGCGAGCAGTTCTTC. Translation gives CASSYRQGGEQFF. This rearrangement joins TRBV6-5 to TRBJ2-1, with 7 nucleotides matching TRBD1. With V trimmed by 2 bases and J by 10 bases, 5 bases remained unmatched. CDR3 length: 13 amino acids. Germline CDR1 is MNHEY and CDR2 is SVGAGI.

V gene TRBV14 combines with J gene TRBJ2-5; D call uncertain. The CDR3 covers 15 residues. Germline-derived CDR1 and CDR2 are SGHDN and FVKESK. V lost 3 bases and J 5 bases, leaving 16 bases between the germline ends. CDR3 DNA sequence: TGTGCCAGCAGCCAGGTGTGGGCCTCAGAGGAGACCCAGTACTTC. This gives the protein CASSQVWASEETQYF.

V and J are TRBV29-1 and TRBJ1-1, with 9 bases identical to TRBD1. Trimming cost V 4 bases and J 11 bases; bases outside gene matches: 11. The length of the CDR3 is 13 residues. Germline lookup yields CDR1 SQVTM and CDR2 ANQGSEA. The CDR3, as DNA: TGCAGCGTTGGAGGACAGGGGATAGCCGGGGCTTTCTTT. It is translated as CSVGGQGIAGAFF. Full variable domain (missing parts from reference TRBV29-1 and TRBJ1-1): SAVISQKPSRDICQRGTSLTIQCQVDSQVTMMFWYRQQPGQSLTLIATANQGSEATYESGFVIDKFPISRPNLTFSTLTVSNMSPEDSSIYLCSVGGQGIAGAFFGQGTRLTVV.

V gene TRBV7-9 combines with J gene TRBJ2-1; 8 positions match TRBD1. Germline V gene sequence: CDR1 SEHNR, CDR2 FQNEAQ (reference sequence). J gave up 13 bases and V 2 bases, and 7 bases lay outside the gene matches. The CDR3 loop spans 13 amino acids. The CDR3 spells CASSLNQGAGQFF. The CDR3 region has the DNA TGTGCCAGCAGCTTAAACCAGGGGGCGGGTCAGTTCTTC.

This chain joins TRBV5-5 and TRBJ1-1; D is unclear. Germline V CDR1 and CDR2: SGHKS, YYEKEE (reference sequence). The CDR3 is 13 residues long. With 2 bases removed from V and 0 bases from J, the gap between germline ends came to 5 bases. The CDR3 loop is CASSFTVNTEAFF. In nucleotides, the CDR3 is TGTGCCAGCAGCTTTACTGTGAACACTGAAGCTTTCTTT.

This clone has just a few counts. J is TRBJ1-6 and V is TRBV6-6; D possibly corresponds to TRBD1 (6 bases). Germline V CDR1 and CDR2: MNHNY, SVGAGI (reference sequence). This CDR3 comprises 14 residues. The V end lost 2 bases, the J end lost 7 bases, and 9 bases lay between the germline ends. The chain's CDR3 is CASSYDRSNSPLHF. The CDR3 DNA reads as TGTGCCAGCAGTTACGACAGGTCAAATTCACCCCTCCACTTT.

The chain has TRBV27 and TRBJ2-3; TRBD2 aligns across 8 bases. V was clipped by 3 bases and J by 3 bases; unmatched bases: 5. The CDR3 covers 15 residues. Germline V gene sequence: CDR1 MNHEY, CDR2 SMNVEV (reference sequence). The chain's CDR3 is CASSFSGAGTDTQYF. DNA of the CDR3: TGTGCCAGCAGTTTTAGCGGGGCAGGAACAGATACGCAGTATTTT.

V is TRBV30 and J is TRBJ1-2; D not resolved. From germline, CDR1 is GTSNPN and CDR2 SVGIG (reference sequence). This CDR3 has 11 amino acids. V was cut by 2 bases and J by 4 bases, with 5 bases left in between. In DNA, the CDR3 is TGTGCCTGGAGTACTTCCTATGGCTACACCTTC. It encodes CAWSTSYGYTF.

CDR3 DNA: TGTGCCAGCAGCGAGGCGGGGATTTTTCGCTACACCTTC. This codes for CASSEAGIFRYTF. The chain carries TRBV7-8 and TRBJ1-2; D is undetermined. Germline CDR1 is SGHVS and CDR2 is FQNEAQ. V was trimmed by 5 bases and J by 9 bases, leaving 16 bases between them. The CDR3 consists of 13 residues.

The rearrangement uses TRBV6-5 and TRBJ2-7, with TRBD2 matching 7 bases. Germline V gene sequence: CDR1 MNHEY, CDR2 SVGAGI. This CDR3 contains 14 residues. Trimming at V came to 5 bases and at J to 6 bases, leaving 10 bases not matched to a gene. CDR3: CASSVGGFRVEQYF. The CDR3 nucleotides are TGTGCCAGCAGTGTCGGGGGGTTCAGGGTCGAGCAGTACTTC.

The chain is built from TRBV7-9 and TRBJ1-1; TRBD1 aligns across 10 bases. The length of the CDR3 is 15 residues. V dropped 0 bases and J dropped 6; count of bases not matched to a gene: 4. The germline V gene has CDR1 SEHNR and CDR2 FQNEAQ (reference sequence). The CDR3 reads CASSLAWDRGAEAFF. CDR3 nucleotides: TGTGCCAGCAGCTTAGCCTGGGACAGGGGAGCTGAAGCTTTCTTT.